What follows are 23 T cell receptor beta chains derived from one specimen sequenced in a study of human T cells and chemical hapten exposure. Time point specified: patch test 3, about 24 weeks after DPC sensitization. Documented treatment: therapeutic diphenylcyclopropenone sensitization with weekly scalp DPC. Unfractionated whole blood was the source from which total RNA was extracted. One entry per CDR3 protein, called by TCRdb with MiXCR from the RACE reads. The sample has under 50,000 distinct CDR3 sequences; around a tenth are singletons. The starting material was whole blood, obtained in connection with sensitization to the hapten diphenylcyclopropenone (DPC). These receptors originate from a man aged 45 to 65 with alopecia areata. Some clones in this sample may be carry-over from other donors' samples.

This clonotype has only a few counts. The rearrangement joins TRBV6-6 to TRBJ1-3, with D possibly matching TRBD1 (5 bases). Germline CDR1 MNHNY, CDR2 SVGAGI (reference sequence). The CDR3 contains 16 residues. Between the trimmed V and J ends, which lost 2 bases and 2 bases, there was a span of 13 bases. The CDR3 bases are TGTGCCAGCAGTTACGGGCAGCCGGGGGCTGGAAACACCATATATTTT. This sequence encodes CASSYGQPGAGNTIYF.

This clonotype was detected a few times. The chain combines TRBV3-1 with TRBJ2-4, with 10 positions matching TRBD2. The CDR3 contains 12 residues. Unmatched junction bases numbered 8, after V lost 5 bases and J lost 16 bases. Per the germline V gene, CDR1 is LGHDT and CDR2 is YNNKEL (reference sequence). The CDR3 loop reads CASSSPSGRGYF. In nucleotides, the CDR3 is TGTGCCAGCAGCTCACCTAGCGGGAGAGGATACTTC.

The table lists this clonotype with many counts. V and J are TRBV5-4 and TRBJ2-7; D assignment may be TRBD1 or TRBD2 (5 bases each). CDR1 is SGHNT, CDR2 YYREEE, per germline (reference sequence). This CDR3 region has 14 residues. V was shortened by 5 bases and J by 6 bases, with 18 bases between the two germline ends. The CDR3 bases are TGTGCCAGCAGGGCCGGGACCAGCGGCTCCGAGCAGTACTTC. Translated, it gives CASRAGTSGSEQYF.

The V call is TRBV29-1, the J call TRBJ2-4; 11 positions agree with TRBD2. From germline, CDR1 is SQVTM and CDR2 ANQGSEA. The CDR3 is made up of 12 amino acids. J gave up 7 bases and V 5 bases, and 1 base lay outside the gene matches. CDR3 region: CSVIAGGNIQYF. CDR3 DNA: TGCAGCGTTATAGCGGGAGGGAACATTCAGTACTTC.

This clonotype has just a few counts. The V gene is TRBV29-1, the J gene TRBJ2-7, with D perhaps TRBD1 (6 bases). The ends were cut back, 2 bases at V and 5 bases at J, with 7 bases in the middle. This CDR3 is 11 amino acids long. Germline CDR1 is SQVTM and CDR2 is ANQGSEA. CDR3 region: CSVESGDEQYF. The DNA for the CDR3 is TGCAGCGTTGAATCAGGGGACGAGCAGTACTTC.

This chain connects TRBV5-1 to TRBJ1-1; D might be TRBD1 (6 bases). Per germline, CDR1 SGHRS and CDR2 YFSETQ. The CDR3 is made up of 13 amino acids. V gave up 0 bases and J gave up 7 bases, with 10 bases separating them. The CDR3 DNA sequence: TGCGCCAGCAGCTTGGGAGGACAGCTTGAAGCTTTCTTT. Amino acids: CASSLGGQLEAFF.

The CDR3 here is CASSSGGAQETQYF. DNA for the CDR3: TGTGCCAGCAGCTCAGGCGGGGCACAAGAGACCCAGTACTTC. The J gene is TRBJ2-5, the V gene TRBV7-2; perhaps TRBD2 as D (6 bases). CDR3 length: 14 residues. Looked up from germline, CDR1 is SGHTA and CDR2 is FQGNSA. Trimming shortened V by 4 bases and J by 2 bases, and 11 bases separated the two germline ends.

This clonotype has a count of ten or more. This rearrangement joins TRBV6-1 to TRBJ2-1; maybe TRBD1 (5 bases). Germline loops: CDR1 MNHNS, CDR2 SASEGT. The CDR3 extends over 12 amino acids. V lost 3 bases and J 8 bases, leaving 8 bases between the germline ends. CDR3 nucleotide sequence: TGTGCCAGCAGTGAGCAGGGTTATGAGCAGTTCTTC. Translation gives CASSEQGYEQFF.

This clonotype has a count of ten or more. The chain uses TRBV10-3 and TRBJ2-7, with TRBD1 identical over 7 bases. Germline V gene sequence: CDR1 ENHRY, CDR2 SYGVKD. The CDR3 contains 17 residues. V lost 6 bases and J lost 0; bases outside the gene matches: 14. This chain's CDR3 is CAIRGGMGQTDSYEQYF. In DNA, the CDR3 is TGTGCCATCAGGGGCGGAATGGGACAGACCGACTCCTACGAGCAGTACTTC.

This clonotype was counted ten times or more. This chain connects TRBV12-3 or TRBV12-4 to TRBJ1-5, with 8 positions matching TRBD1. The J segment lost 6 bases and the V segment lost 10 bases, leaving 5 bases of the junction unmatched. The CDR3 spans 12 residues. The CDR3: CATATGVQPQHF. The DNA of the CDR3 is TGTGCCACCGCGACAGGGGTTCAGCCCCAGCATTTT.

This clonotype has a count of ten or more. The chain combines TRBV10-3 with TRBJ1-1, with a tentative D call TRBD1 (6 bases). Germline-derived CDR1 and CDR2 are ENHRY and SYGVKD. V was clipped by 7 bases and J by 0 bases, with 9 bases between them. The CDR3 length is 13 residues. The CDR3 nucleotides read TGTGCCATCAAACAGGGAATGAACACTGAAGCTTTCTTT. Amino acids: CAIKQGMNTEAFF.

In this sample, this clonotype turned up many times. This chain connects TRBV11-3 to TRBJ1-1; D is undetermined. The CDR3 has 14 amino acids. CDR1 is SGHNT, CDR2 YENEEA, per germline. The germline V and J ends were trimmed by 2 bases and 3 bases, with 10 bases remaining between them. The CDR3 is CASSLSGEYTEAFF. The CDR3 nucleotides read TGTGCCAGCAGCTTAAGCGGAGAGTACACTGAAGCTTTCTTT.

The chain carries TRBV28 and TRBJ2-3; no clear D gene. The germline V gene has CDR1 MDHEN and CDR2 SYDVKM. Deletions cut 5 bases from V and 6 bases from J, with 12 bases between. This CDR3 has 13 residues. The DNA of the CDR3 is TGTGCCAGCAGTAACCCCCGCAGTGATACGCAGTATTTT. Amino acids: CASSNPRSDTQYF.

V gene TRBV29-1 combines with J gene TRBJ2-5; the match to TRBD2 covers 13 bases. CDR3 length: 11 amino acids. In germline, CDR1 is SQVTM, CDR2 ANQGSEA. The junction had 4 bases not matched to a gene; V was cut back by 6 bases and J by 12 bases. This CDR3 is CSVGTSGTKYF. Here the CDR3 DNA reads TGCAGCGTAGGGACTAGCGGGACGAAGTACTTC.

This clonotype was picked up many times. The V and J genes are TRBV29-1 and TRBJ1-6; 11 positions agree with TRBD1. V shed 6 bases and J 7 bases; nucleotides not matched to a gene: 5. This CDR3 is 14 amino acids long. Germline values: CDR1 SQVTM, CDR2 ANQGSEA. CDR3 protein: CSVAGQGANSPLHF. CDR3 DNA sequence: TGCAGCGTAGCCGGACAGGGGGCCAATTCACCCCTCCACTTT.

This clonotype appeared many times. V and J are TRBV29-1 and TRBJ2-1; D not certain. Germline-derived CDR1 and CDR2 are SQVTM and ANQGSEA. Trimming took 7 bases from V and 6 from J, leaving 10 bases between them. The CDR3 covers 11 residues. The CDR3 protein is CSGRKGNEQFF. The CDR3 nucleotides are TGCAGCGGTAGGAAGGGCAATGAGCAGTTCTTC.

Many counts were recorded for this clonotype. The CDR3: CATSDSSGDTQYF. The CDR3 nucleotides read TGTGCCACCAGTGATTCAAGCGGAGATACGCAGTATTTT. This chain joins TRBV24-1 and TRBJ2-3; a weak D match, TRBD2 (5 bases). The CDR3 loop spans 13 amino acids. V was clipped by 2 bases and J by 5 bases, with 7 bases between them. Germline lookup yields CDR1 KGHDR and CDR2 SFDVKD.

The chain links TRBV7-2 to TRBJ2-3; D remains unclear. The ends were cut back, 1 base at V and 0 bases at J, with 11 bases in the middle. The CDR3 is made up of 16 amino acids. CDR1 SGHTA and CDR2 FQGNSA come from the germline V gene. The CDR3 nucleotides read TGTGCCAGCAGCTTAGTGTTCGCTTCTAGCACAGATACGCAGTATTTT. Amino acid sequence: CASSLVFASSTDTQYF.

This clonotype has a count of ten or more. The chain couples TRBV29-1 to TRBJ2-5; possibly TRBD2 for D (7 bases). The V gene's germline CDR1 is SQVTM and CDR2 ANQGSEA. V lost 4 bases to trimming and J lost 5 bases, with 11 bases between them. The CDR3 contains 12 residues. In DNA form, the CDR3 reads TGCAGCGTTGGGGGGGGCAGGGAGACCCAGTACTTC. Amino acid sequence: CSVGGGRETQYF.

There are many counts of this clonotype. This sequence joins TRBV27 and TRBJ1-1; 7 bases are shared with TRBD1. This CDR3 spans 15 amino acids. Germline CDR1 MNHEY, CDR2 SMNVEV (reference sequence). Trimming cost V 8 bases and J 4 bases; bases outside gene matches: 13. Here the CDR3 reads CASSNEGAQGTEAFF. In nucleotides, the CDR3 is TGTGCCAGCTCCAACGAGGGGGCCCAGGGCACTGAAGCTTTCTTT.

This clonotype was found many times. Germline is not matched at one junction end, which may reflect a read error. CDR3 DNA sequence: TGCAGTGCTGGAGACCCATTAGCGACCCGGGGGGAGCAGTACTTC. It specifies CSAGDPLATRGEQYF. This chain links TRBV20-1 with TRBJ2-7, with D perhaps TRBD2 (6 bases). The CDR3 is 15 residues long. Germline loops: CDR1 DFQATT, CDR2 SNEGSKA (reference sequence).

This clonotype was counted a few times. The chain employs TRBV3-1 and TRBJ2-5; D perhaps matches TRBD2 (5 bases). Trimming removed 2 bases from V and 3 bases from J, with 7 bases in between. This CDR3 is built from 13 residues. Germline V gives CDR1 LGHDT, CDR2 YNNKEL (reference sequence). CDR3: CASSQMTKETQYF. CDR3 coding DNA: TGTGCCAGCAGCCAAATGACTAAAGAGACCCAGTACTTC.

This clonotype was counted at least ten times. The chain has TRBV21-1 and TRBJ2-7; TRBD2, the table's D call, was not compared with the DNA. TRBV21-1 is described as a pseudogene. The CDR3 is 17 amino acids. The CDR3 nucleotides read TGTGCCAGCAGCAAAGCGCCTTTACCGGGACTCTTGTACGAGCAGTACTTC. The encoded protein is CASSKAPLPGLLYEQYF.